Listed here are 5 T cell receptor beta chains from one sample, sequenced in a study of graft-versus-host responses after intestinal transplantation. The assay was immunoSEQ multiplex PCR, and TCRdb's table has in-frame clones only and misses some. The sample includes around 93,000 clones, 90% to 95% of them seen just once. No antigen has been identified for these receptors. The source was unstimulated CD8+ T cells sorted from spleen or lymph node cells, collected before intestinal transplant. These receptors were collected from a human donor who received an intestinal transplant.

CDR3 bases: TGTGCCAGCCTGAGACAGCAGAGCGGAAATGAGCAGTTCTTC. Its protein product is CASLRQQSGNEQFF. This chain links TRBV13 with TRBJ2-1; D tentatively fits TRBD1 or TRBD2 (5 bases each). CDR1 is PRHDT and CDR2 is FYEKMQ in the germline V gene (reference sequence). The V and J ends lost 8 bases and 7 bases respectively, with 18 bases between them. This CDR3 has 14 amino acids.

In the case of this clone: A clone one base away is much larger, so this may be a read error. The chain joins TRBV4-2 to TRBJ1-4; tentatively, D is TRBD1 (5 bases). The CDR3 sequence is 12 residues long. CDR1 and CDR2 (germline): LGHNA, YNFKEQ. The germline V and J ends were trimmed by 0 bases and 15 bases, with 11 bases remaining between them. CDR3 in amino acids: CASSQDWSGMFF. The CDR3 DNA reads as TGTGCCAGCAGCCAAGATTGGTCAGGGATGTTTTTT.

This chain uses TRBV5-6 with TRBJ2-7, with D possibly matching TRBD2 (5 bases). The CDR3 is 12 residues long. V lost 2 bases to trimming and J lost 3 bases, with 6 bases between them. Germline CDR1 is SGHDT and CDR2 is YYEEEE. CDR3 bases: TGTGCCAGCAGCTTCCGGGGCTACGAGCAGTACTTC. This encodes CASSFRGYEQYF. Variable domain in full (rest from reference TRBV5-6 and TRBJ2-7): DAGVTQSPTHLIKTRGQQVTLRCSPKSGHDTVSWYQQALGQGPQFIFQYYEEEERQRGNFPDRFSGHQFPNYSSELNVNALLLGDSALYLCASSFRGYEQYFGPGTRLTVT.

V gene TRBV28 combines with J gene TRBJ1-5; TRBD1 is a possible D gene (5 bases). CDR3 length equals 15 residues. The V end lost 2 bases, the J end lost 5 bases, and 13 bases lay between the germline ends. The germline gives CDR1 MDHEN, CDR2 SYDVKM. The CDR3 reads CASSLGGQGDQPQHF. The CDR3 DNA reads as TGTGCCAGCAGTTTAGGCGGGCAGGGCGATCAGCCCCAGCATTTT.

The V and J genes are TRBV7-9 and TRBJ2-3; tentatively, D is TRBD1 or TRBD2 (6 bases each). Germline V CDR1 and CDR2: SEHNR, FQNEAQ (reference sequence). CDR3 size: 15 residues. The V end was cut by 5 bases, the J end by 0 bases, with 12 bases between. CDR3 residues: CASSLGGTSTDTQYF. Here the CDR3 DNA reads TGTGCCAGCAGCCTAGGGGGGACTAGCACAGATACGCAGTATTTT. The complete variable domain, with remaining parts taken from reference TRBV7-9 and TRBJ2-3, reads DTGVSQNPRHKITKRGQNVTFRCDPISEHNRLYWYRQTLGQGPEFLTYFQNEAQLEKSRLLSDRFSAERPKGSFSTLEIQRTEQGDSAMYLCASSLGGTSTDTQYFGPGTRLTVL.